These 17 T cell receptor beta chains came from one sample sequenced in a study of tissue T cells after allogeneic stem cell transplantation. Some clones are missing from TCRdb's copy, which holds only in-frame ones; the method was immunoSEQ multiplex PCR. The sample lists just over 25,000 clones; about 90% were seen once. The material sequenced was blood, taken before transplantation. All receptors come from an older male donor who later had graft-versus-host disease after an allogeneic stem cell transplant.

The rearrangement links TRBV10-3 to TRBJ1-5; perhaps TRBD1 as D (5 bases). Trimming pared 4 bases from V and 5 bases from J, leaving 9 bases between. CDR1 ENHRY and CDR2 SYGVKD come from the germline V gene. This CDR3 is built from 13 residues. In DNA, the CDR3 is TGTGCCATCAGTGTGGGGGTGGATCAGCCCCAGCATTTT. As protein: CAISVGVDQPQHF.

J is TRBJ2-3 and V is TRBV11-3, with no clear D. CDR1 and CDR2 (germline): SGHNT, YENEEA. The CDR3 sequence is 13 residues long. V was shortened by 1 base and J by 4 bases, with 6 bases between the two germline ends. The CDR3 here is CASSLAGADTQYF. The CDR3 region has the DNA TGTGCCAGCAGCTTAGCTGGGGCAGATACGCAGTATTTT.

The rearrangement joins TRBV30 to TRBJ1-5, with D unresolved. Germline CDR1 is GTSNPN and CDR2 is SVGIG (reference sequence). V gave up 5 bases and J gave up 3 bases, with 11 bases separating them. This CDR3 has 13 residues. CDR3 region: CAWSPGSNQPQHF. The CDR3 nucleotides read TGTGCCTGGTCCCCAGGCTCCAATCAGCCCCAGCATTTT.

This clone was seen just once. The chain combines TRBV6-5 with TRBJ1-1, with 7 bases lining up with TRBD1. This CDR3 contains 12 residues. With V trimmed by 6 bases and J by 11 bases, 9 bases remained unmatched. CDR1 MNHEY and CDR2 SVGAGI come from the germline V gene. The CDR3 nucleotides are TGTGCCAGCAGGAGGACAGGACTTGGGGCTTTCTTT. Translating gives CASRRTGLGAFF.

J is TRBJ2-2 and V is TRBV4-1; 8 nucleotides agree with TRBD1. The CDR3 sequence is 19 residues long. With 8 bases clipped from V and 0 bases from J, the junction kept 17 bases outside the gene matches. The germline V gene has CDR1 MGHRA and CDR2 YSYEKL. As DNA, the CDR3 is TGCGCCAGCGGGAACAGGCAGGGGGCGTCTCCCGCGAACACCGGGGAGCTGTTTTTT. Residues: CASGNRQGASPANTGELFF.

The chain links TRBV7-9 to TRBJ2-7, with a possible D match to TRBD2 (6 bases). The CDR3 is 14 residues long. Germline V gives CDR1 SEHNR, CDR2 FQNEAQ (reference sequence). The V end was cut by 2 bases, the J end by 4 bases, with 12 bases between. The CDR3 coding sequence is TGTGCCAGCAGCTTACTCGGGAGAAAGTACGAGCAGTACTTC. Its translation: CASSLLGRKYEQYF.

The chain employs TRBV3-1 (or the pseudogene TRBV3-2) and TRBJ1-2; D is unclear. Trimming shortened V by 0 bases and J by 6 bases, and 14 bases separated the two germline ends. Germline V lookup: CDR1 LGHDT, CDR2 YNNKEL (reference sequence). This CDR3 comprises 15 residues. CDR3 nucleotide sequence: TGTGCCAGCAGCCAAGATACGAGGGTTTCGGATGGCTACACCTTC. It specifies CASSQDTRVSDGYTF.

The chain has TRBV4-3 and TRBJ2-3, with 9 bases aligning to TRBD1. Trimming cost V 5 bases and J 5 bases; bases outside gene matches: 8. In germline, CDR1 is LGHNA, CDR2 YSLEER. The CDR3 sequence is 15 residues long. The CDR3 DNA follows: TGCGCCAGCAGCGGGGTCGGACAGGGGAGAGATACGCAGTATTTT. It codes for CASSGVGQGRDTQYF.

The rearrangement joins TRBV28 to TRBJ1-6; perhaps TRBD1 as D (5 bases). The CDR3 covers 14 residues. V was pared by 11 bases and J by 0 bases, with 11 bases between. Per germline, CDR1 MDHEN and CDR2 SYDVKM. In DNA, the CDR3 is TGTGCCGGCCGGGGGAGCTCCTATAATTCACCCCTCCACTTT. It yields the protein CAGRGSSYNSPLHF.

The chain joins TRBV6-6 to TRBJ1-2; D call uncertain. The V gene lost 2 bases and the J gene lost 2 bases, with 15 bases spanning the gap. CDR3 length: 16 residues. Germline V CDR1 and CDR2: MNHNY, SVGAGI (reference sequence). CDR3 loop: CASSYRQSWGNYGYTF. The DNA of the CDR3 is TGTGCCAGCAGTTACCGACAATCATGGGGAAACTATGGCTACACCTTC.

This CDR3 is CASSLTSGEETQYF. Here the CDR3 DNA reads TGCGCCAGCAGCTTGACTAGCGGGGAGGAGACCCAGTACTTC. J is TRBJ2-5 and V is TRBV5-1; 10 nucleotides align to TRBD2. The germline V gene encodes CDR1 SGHRS and CDR2 YFSETQ. The CDR3 runs to 14 residues. The V segment lost 1 base and the J segment 5 bases; nucleotides outside the gene matches: 2. Combining the CDR3 with reference TRBV5-1 and TRBJ2-5 gives the whole variable domain KAGVTQTPRYLIKTRGQQVTLSCSPISGHRSVSWYQQTPGQGLQFLFEYFSETQRNKGNFPGRFSGRQFSNSRSEMNVSTLELGDSALYLCASSLTSGEETQYFGPGTRLLVL.

The V gene is TRBV2, the J gene TRBJ2-3, with D possibly TRBD2 on 5 matching bases. CDR3 length: 16 residues. The germline CDR1 and CDR2 sequences are SNHLY and FYNNEI. The germline V and J ends were trimmed by 5 bases and 0 bases, with 15 bases remaining between them. The CDR3 DNA follows: TGTGCCAGCAGTCAACGCCCCCGGGATAGCACAGATACGCAGTATTTT. As protein: CASSQRPRDSTDTQYF.

This clone was detected only once. The chain carries TRBV19 and TRBJ2-3, with 7 bases identical to TRBD2. This CDR3 has 16 amino acids. Trimming took 3 bases from V and 5 from J; bases not matched to a gene: 11. Germline assignment: CDR1 LNHDA and CDR2 SQIVND (reference sequence). The CDR3 DNA reads as TGTGCCAGTAGTATTCGGGCTAGCGGAGCGCGAGATACGCAGTATTTT. Protein sequence: CASSIRASGARDTQYF.

In this sample, this clone turned up once. This chain connects TRBV7-2 to TRBJ2-1; possibly TRBD1 for D (6 bases). This CDR3 has 15 amino acids. Trimming shortened V by 1 base and J by 12 bases, and 19 bases separated the two germline ends. Per germline, CDR1 SGHTA and CDR2 FQGNSA. In nucleotides, the CDR3 is TGTGCCAGCAGCTTAGGGGGACACCGTTCCCAGGGGCAGTTCTTC. Its translation is CASSLGGHRSQGQFF. Full variable domain (rest looked up from reference TRBV7-2 and TRBJ2-1): GAGVSQSPSNKVTEKGKDVELRCDPISGHTALYWYRQSLGQGLEFLIYFQGNSAPDKSGLPSDRFSAERTGGSVSTLTIQRTQQEDSAVYLCASSLGGHRSQGQFFGPGTRLTVL.

The DNA for the CDR3 is TGCGCCAGCAGCCCCGGGGGAGGGTACGGATCACCCCTCCACTTT. It specifies CASSPGGGYGSPLHF. The gene calls are TRBV5-1 and TRBJ1-6; weak D call: TRBD1 (5 bases). This CDR3 has 15 residues. Trimming stripped 4 bases from V and 10 bases from J, with 18 bases between. CDR1 is SGHRS, CDR2 YFSETQ, per germline. Combining the CDR3 with reference TRBV5-1 and TRBJ1-6 gives the whole variable domain KAGVTQTPRYLIKTRGQQVTLSCSPISGHRSVSWYQQTPGQGLQFLFEYFSETQRNKGNFPGRFSGRQFSNSRSEMNVSTLELGDSALYLCASSPGGGYGSPLHFGNGTRLTVT.

The chain employs TRBV7-8 and TRBJ2-5; 8 nucleotides line up with TRBD1. The CDR3 contains 14 residues. Germline CDR1 SGHVS, CDR2 FQNEAQ. Germline trimming cut 5 bases from V and 5 bases from J; bases unmatched to any gene: 7. The chain's CDR3 is CASSRRTGPETQYF. As DNA, the CDR3 is TGTGCCAGCAGCAGACGGACAGGGCCGGAGACCCAGTACTTC.

This clone was seen more than once but under ten times. V usage is TRBV3-1 (or the pseudogene TRBV3-2) and J usage is TRBJ1-1; a weak D match, TRBD1 (6 bases). This CDR3 is built from 14 residues. Trimming removed 3 bases at V and 1 base at J, with 9 bases between. Germline loops: CDR1 LGHDT, CDR2 YNNKEL (reference sequence). In DNA, the CDR3 is TGTGCCAGCAGCCACATACAGGGGAACACTGAAGCTTTCTTT. Translation: CASSHIQGNTEAFF.